A single T cell receptor beta chain is shown here with its context. Its binding antigen is unknown. The record has no base qualities; no much larger clone is one base away. This sample is drawn from a study of T cell repertoires in cytomegalovirus infection (dated by TCRdb to between 2017 and 2020). Turning to the overall study: Recently identified HLA-C-restricted CMV epitopes, whose presentation resists viral immunomodulation, were targeted by peptide stimulations together with well-studied HLA-B-restricted epitopes. Donor HLA type was relevant to the analysis, because carriage of CMV infection together with the matching HLA type was indicated by public TCR beta signatures. The investigation overall reported the following: In the ex vivo response, HLA-C-restricted CMV-specific TCR beta clonotypes were dominant, and in two of eight donors the single most frequent clonotype came from this HLA-C-restricted group. Cumulative frequency of public TCR beta family members discriminated carriers of CMV infection plus the relevant HLA type in this cohort and an independent roughly 350-donor cohort.

The instrument was an Illumina HiSeq 1500. TCRdb itself trimmed the public reads at Q25 with fastp, ran MiXCR and retained productive beta chains. Each record represents a unique CDR3 protein, reported with the most common genes and DNA among its rows. This sample is represented by about 900,000 distinct CDR3 sequences; 30% to 40% of them were singletons. Of the sample, roughly an eighth falls within the top ten clones. The treatment or condition label on this specimen signifies: in vitro stimulation with specific CMV peptide epitopes to enrich CMV-specific T cells. Spanning cysteine to phenylalanine, the CDR3 consists of 16 amino acids. Only the CDR3 portion is preserved as DNA: 48 bases, with reading frame beginning at the first base. As encoded in the germline V gene, CDR1 is MNHEY while CDR2 is SVGAGI. V is reduced by 0 bases and J by 2 bases, leaving a spacing of 13 bases between them.

The source material was cultured CD8+ T cells from PBMCs, sampled from culture after CMV antigen stimulation. The receptor was isolated from a human donor in good health (CMV status not recorded). Some clones in this sample may be carry-over from other donors' samples. The chain couples TRBV6-5 to TRBJ2-5; a tentative D match to TRBD1 spans 5 bases. The nucleotide sequence is given as TGTGCCAGCAGTTACTCGAAGGGTGACAGACAAGAGACCCAGTACTTC. This codes for CASSYSKGDRQETQYF.